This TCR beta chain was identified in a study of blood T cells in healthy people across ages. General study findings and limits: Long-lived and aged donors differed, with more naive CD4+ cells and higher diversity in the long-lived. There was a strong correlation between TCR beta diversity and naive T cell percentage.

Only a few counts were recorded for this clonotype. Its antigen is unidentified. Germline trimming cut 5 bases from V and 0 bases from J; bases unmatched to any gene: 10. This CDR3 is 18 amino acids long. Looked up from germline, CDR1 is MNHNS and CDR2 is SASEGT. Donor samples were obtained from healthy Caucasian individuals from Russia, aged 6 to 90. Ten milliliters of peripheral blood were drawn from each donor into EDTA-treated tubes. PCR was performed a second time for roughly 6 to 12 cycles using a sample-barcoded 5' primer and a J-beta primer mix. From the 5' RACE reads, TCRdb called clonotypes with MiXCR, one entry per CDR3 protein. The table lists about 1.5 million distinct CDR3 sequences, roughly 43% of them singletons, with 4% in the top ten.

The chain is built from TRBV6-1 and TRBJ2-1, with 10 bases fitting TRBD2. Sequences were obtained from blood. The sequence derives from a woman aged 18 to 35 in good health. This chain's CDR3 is CASSSRSTSGFSYNEQFF. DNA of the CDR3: TGTGCCAGCAGTAGCCGCTCGACTAGCGGGTTCTCCTACAATGAGCAGTTCTTC.